A selection of T cell receptor beta chains follows, all from one sample in a study of cytomegalovirus exposure and HLA in healthy donors. TCRdb keeps only in-frame clones here, not all; method: immunoSEQ multiplex PCR. This table holds tens of thousands of clones, roughly 86% found once. Sample: PBMCs. These receptors came from a woman aged 18-29 years in good health and CMV-seropositive. Both conserved end residues are trimmed from each CDR3. Each record gives: clone size, D gene, CDR3 length, V gene, CDR3 protein. The D gene is left open where the match is weak. A clone size is listed for some rows: how often the clone was seen (once, few, many), or a class if it is expanded.

abundance: .; d_gene: TRBD1; len: 13; v_gene: TRBV9; CDR3aa: ASSRTGGSYNEQF
abundance: .; d_gene: TRBD1; len: 12; v_gene: TRBV18; CDR3aa: ASSPTGGNSPLH
abundance: few; d_gene: TRBD2; len: 12; v_gene: TRBV19; CDR3aa: ASSSSGGRETQY
abundance: .; d_gene: .; len: 10; v_gene: TRBV29-1; CDR3aa: SVADFKYEQY
abundance: few; d_gene: .; len: 13; v_gene: TRBV4-1; CDR3aa: ASSQVVISGNTIY
abundance: .; d_gene: .; len: 13; v_gene: TRBV19; CDR3aa: ASSQTAGGYYGYT
abundance: .; d_gene: TRBD2; len: 13; v_gene: TRBV18; CDR3aa: ASSPGLAGTYEQY
abundance: once; d_gene: TRBD1; len: 13; v_gene: TRBV6-1; CDR3aa: ASSASGTGPETQY
abundance: .; d_gene: .; len: 13; v_gene: TRBV7-2; CDR3aa: ASSSIRGGGQPQH
abundance: once; d_gene: TRBD1; len: 12; v_gene: TRBV25-1; CDR3aa: ASKGQGNTGELF
abundance: .; d_gene: .; len: 9; v_gene: TRBV6-1; CDR3aa: ASSEFISLF
abundance: .; d_gene: TRBD1; len: 11; v_gene: TRBV5-1; CDR3aa: ASSLGQGKTQY
abundance: .; d_gene: TRBD1; len: 11; v_gene: TRBV5-8; CDR3aa: ASSRTGDYEQY
abundance: .; d_gene: TRBD2; len: 13; v_gene: TRBV5-1; CDR3aa: ASSLGRGGPDEQF
abundance: .; d_gene: TRBD1; len: 13; v_gene: TRBV5-1; CDR3aa: ASSREVTGDYGYT
abundance: few; d_gene: .; len: 11; v_gene: TRBV28; CDR3aa: ASRWEKYQPQH
abundance: few; d_gene: .; len: 13; v_gene: TRBV7-2; CDR3aa: ASSLVASGNTEAF
abundance: .; d_gene: .; len: 14; v_gene: TRBV13; CDR3aa: ASSLTQQVSGNTIY
abundance: .; d_gene: .; len: 14; v_gene: TRBV4-1; CDR3aa: ASSLGLKIYYNEQF
abundance: once; d_gene: .; len: 13; v_gene: TRBV7-9; CDR3aa: ASSPPASPYNEQF